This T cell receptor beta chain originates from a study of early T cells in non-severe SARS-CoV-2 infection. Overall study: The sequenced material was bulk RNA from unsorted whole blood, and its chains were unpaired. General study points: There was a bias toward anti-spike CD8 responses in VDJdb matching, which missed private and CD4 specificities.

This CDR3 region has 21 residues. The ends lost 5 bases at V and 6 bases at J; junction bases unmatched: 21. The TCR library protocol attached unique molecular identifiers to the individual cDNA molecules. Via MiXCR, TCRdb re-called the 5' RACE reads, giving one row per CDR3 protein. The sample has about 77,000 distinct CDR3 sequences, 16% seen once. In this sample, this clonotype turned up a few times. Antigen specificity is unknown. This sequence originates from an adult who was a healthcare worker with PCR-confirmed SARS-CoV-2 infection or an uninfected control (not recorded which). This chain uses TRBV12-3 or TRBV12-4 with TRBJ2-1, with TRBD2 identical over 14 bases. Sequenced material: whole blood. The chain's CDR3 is CASSKSATGTSGRGGANEQFF. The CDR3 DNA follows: TGTGCCAGCAGTAAATCTGCCACCGGGACTAGCGGGAGAGGAGGGGCCAATGAGCAGTTCTTC.